The TCR beta chain under discussion was sequenced for a study of T cell responses to AZD1222 COVID-19 vaccine. General study points: Possibly, clonal diversity was underestimated; donors were largely white British and included more females.

Details on this clone: Its specificity is not known.

The ends were cut back, 3 bases at V and 3 bases at J, with 5 bases in the middle. This CDR3 region has 11 residues. The V gene's germline CDR1 is GTSNPN and CDR2 SVGIG (reference sequence). Only in-frame clones appear in the TCRdb table, and some are missing; sequencing was by immunoSEQ multiplex PCR. The profile covers around 110,000 clones, with 89% appearing a single time and approximately 7% taken by the ten largest. This rearrangement joins TRBV30 to TRBJ1-2; D gene ambiguous. The sequencing used peripheral blood, collected on day 0 of AZD1222 vaccination. The sequence derives from an adult in good health. In DNA, the CDR3 is TGTGCCTGGAGCGCCGACTATGGCTACACCTTC. Protein sequence: CAWSADYGYTF.